The clone carrying this T cell receptor (beta chain) turned up a few times. Its antigen is currently unknown. These data come from a study of T cells after yellow fever vaccination. 5'RACE template switching produced TCR cDNA carrying a universal primer site and UMIs. TCRdb ran MiXCR on the 5' RACE reads and lists one entry per CDR3 protein. The table has a few hundred thousand distinct CDR3 sequences, 6.9% seen once. Findings and caveats of the study: Most primary-vaccination clones recurred post-booster (around 95% CD4, over 70% CD8).

This CDR3 contains 14 residues. V shed 5 bases and J shed 4 bases, with 11 bases lying between them. CDR1 ENHRY and CDR2 SYGVKD come from the germline V gene. This receptor was taken from a man aged 25-45 years who received the YFV17D yellow fever vaccine. The chain carries TRBV10-3 and TRBJ1-4, with a weak D call TRBD1 (6 bases). Here the sequenced sample was CD4+ T cells sorted from PBMCs, taken 15 days after the yellow fever booster vaccination. CDR3 nucleotide sequence: TGTGCCATCAGTCAGACAGGCGATAATGAAAAACTGTTTTTT. Translating gives CAISQTGDNEKLFF.